These 10 T cell receptor beta chains share one sample of origin, sequenced in a study of persistence of HIV-infected CD4 T cells. The immunoSEQ assay was version 4, run in survey mode. Sequencing used immunoSEQ multiplex PCR; TCRdb keeps in-frame clones, though not all of them. The table includes tens of thousands of clones, roughly 82% detected once. Cells were stimulated with CMV-infected fibroblast lysates at 10 ug/mL. CD40L-negative CD69-negative CD45RO-high memory CD4+ T cells were sorted as populations depleted of antigen-responding cells. These receptors' antigens are unknown. Sequenced here: CD4+ T cells sorted from PBMCs after 18-hour stimulation, sampled from a patient who received antiretroviral therapy. These receptor sequences come from an adult man with HIV who was CMV-seropositive.

The chain joins TRBV27 to TRBJ1-2; no clear D gene. Germline CDR1 is MNHEY and CDR2 is SMNVEV (reference sequence). With 5 bases removed from V and 2 bases from J, the gap between germline ends came to 12 bases. The CDR3 runs to 14 residues. This CDR3 reads CASSPGRRNYGYTF. CDR3 nucleotides: TGTGCCAGCAGTCCCGGACGGCGGAACTATGGCTACACCTTC.

The rearrangement uses TRBV6-2 or TRBV6-3 and TRBJ1-5; D perhaps matches TRBD1 (5 bases). This CDR3 region has 14 residues. Germline CDR1 and CDR2: MNHEY and SVGEGT. Trimming shortened V by 2 bases and J by 6 bases, and 11 bases separated the two germline ends. As DNA, the CDR3 is TGTGCCAGCAGTTACCAGGGTGTCACTCAGCCCCAGCATTTT. This codes for CASSYQGVTQPQHF.

The chain joins TRBV5-4 to TRBJ2-7; D is uncertain. V was shortened by 5 bases and J by 2 bases, with 11 bases between the two germline ends. The CDR3 has 13 amino acids. CDR1 is SGHNT and CDR2 is YYREEE in the germline V gene (reference sequence). The CDR3: CASRRFGTYEQYF. In DNA, the CDR3 is TGTGCCAGCAGGAGATTTGGGACCTACGAGCAGTACTTC.

The chain carries TRBV5-1 and TRBJ2-1; 15 bases align to TRBD2. Germline trimming cut 3 bases from V and 8 bases from J; bases unmatched to any gene: 3. The germline gives CDR1 SGHRS, CDR2 YFSETQ. This CDR3 is 15 amino acids long. Here the CDR3 DNA reads TGCGCCAGCAGCTCGGGACTAGCGGGGGGCTATGAGCAGTTCTTC. It specifies CASSSGLAGGYEQFF. Based on the CDR3 plus reference TRBV5-1 and TRBJ2-1, the full variable domain is KAGVTQTPRYLIKTRGQQVTLSCSPISGHRSVSWYQQTPGQGLQFLFEYFSETQRNKGNFPGRFSGRQFSNSRSEMNVSTLELGDSALYLCASSSGLAGGYEQFFGPGTRLTVL.

This chain uses TRBV3-1 (or the pseudogene TRBV3-2) with TRBJ1-1, with TRBD1 matching over 8 bases. The CDR3 sequence is 13 residues long. From germline, CDR1 is LGHDT and CDR2 YNNKEL (reference sequence). V was pared by 4 bases and J by 7 bases, with 5 bases of the junction left unmatched. The CDR3 loop reads CASSLGQGVEAFF. CDR3 bases: TGTGCCAGCAGCCTAGGACAGGGTGTTGAAGCTTTCTTT.

This clone showed up just once. The gene calls are TRBV28 and TRBJ2-3; TRBD2 aligns across 9 bases. Germline CDR1 is MDHEN and CDR2 is SYDVKM. The V segment lost 1 base and the J segment 4 bases; nucleotides outside the gene matches: 6. The CDR3 consists of 16 residues. The CDR3 sequence is CASSLYSGGIADTQYF. In DNA form, the CDR3 reads TGTGCCAGCAGTTTATATAGCGGGGGAATCGCAGATACGCAGTATTTT.

J is TRBJ1-5 and V is TRBV5-1; a possible D gene is TRBD1 (5 bases). CDR3 size: 14 residues. Germline CDR1 SGHRS, CDR2 YFSETQ. The V end was cut by 2 bases, the J end by 9 bases, with 15 bases between. CDR3 sequence reads: CASSLTGGSGPQHF. For the CDR3, the DNA is TGCGCCAGCAGCTTAACCGGGGGTTCCGGGCCCCAGCATTTT. Complete variable domain (other parts from reference TRBV5-1 and TRBJ1-5): KAGVTQTPRYLIKTRGQQVTLSCSPISGHRSVSWYQQTPGQGLQFLFEYFSETQRNKGNFPGRFSGRQFSNSRSEMNVSTLELGDSALYLCASSLTGGSGPQHFGDGTRLSIL.

Concerning this clone itself: The same CDR3 is also encoded by other DNA sequences in this sample. This chain links TRBV4-2 with TRBJ2-7, with a tentative D call TRBD1 (5 bases). Germline lookup yields CDR1 LGHNA and CDR2 YNFKEQ. The V and J ends lost 1 base and 2 bases respectively, with 9 bases between them. The CDR3 consists of 14 residues. The CDR3 is CASSQVQAAYEQYF. The CDR3 DNA reads as TGTGCCAGCAGCCAAGTACAGGCGGCCTACGAGCAGTACTTC.

This chain connects TRBV7-2 to TRBJ1-5; D not resolved. The CDR3 has 17 residues. Trimming shortened V by 1 base and J by 0 bases, and 13 bases separated the two germline ends. Germline V gives CDR1 SGHTA, CDR2 FQGNSA. The CDR3 DNA sequence: TGTGCCAGCAGCTTAGTCCCTACAGCGGATAGCAATCAGCCCCAGCATTTT. This gives the protein CASSLVPTADSNQPQHF.

The chain uses TRBV6-2 or TRBV6-3 and TRBJ1-4; D uncertain. CDR3 length: 17 amino acids. Germline V gives CDR1 MNHEY, CDR2 SVGEGT. V was pared by 2 bases and J by 0 bases, with 13 bases between. Written as DNA, the CDR3 is TGTGCCAGCAGTTACGCCCCCTGGTTTGCAACTAATGAAAAACTGTTTTTT. This sequence encodes CASSYAPWFATNEKLFF.